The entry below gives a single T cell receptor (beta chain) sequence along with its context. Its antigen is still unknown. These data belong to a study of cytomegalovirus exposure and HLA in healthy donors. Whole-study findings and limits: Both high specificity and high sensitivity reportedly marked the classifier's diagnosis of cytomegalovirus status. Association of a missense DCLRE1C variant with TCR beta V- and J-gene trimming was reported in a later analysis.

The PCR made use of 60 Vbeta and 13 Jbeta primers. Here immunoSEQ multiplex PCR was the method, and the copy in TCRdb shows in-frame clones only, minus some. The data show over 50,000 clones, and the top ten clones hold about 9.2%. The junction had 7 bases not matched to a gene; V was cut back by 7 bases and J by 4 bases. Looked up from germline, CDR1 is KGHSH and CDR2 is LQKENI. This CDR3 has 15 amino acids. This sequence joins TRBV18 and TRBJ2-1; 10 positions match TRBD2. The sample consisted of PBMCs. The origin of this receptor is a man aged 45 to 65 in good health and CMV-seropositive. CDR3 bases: TGTGCCAGCTTTCCCCGGACTAGCGGATACAATGAGCAGTTCTTC. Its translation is CASFPRTSGYNEQFF.